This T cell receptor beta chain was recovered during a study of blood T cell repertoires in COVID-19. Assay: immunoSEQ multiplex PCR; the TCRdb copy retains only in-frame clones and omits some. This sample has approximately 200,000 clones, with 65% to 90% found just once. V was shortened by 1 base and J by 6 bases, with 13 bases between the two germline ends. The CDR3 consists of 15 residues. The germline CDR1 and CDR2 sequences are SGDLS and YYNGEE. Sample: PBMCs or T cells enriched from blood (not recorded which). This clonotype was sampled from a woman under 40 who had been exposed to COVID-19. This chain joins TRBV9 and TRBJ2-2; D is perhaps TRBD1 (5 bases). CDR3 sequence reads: CASSVLSQGSGELFF. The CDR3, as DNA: TGTGCCAGCAGCGTATTATCTCAGGGATCCGGGGAGCTGTTTTTT.